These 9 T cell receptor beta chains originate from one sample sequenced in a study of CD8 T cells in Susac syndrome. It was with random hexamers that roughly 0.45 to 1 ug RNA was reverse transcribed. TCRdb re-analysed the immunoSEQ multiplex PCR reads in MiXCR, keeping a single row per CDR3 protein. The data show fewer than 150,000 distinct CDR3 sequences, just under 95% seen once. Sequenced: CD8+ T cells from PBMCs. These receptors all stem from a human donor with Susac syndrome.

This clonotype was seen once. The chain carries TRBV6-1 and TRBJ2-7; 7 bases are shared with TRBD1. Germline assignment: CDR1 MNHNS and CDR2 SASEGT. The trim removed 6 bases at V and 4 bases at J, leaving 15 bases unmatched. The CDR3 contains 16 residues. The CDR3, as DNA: TGTGCCAGCAGCCTTATCGTCGGGACAGACAAATACGAGCAGTACTTC. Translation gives CASSLIVGTDKYEQYF.

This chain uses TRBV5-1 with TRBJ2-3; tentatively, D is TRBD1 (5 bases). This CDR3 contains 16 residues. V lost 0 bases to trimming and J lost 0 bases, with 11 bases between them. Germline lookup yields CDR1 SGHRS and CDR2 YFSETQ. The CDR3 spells CASSLDPGSSTDTQYF. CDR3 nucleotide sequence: TGCGCCAGCAGCTTGGACCCAGGGTCTAGCACAGATACGCAGTATTTT.

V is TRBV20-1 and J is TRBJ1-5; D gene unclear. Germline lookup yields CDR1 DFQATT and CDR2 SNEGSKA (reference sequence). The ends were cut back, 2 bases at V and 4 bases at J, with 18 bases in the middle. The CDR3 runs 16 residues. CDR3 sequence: CSARPLEGRGNQPQHF. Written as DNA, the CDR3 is TGCAGTGCTAGACCCCTCGAGGGTCGGGGAAATCAGCCCCAGCATTTT.

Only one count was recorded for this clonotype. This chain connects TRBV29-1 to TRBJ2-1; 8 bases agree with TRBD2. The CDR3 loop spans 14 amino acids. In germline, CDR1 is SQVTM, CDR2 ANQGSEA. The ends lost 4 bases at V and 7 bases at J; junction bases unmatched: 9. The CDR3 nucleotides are TGCAGCGTTGCGGGGCGGGAGGACCGAAATGAGCAGTTCTTC. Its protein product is CSVAGREDRNEQFF.

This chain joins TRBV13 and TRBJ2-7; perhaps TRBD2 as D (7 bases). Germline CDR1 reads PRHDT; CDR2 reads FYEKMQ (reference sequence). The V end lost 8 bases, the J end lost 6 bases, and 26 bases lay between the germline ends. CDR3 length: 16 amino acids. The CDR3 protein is CASRWMSAGEGVEQYF. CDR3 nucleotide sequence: TGTGCCAGCCGGTGGATGTCGGCGGGAGAGGGGGTCGAGCAGTACTTC.

CDR3 in DNA: TGTGCAAAGCCTCTGGACCCACTAGCGGGAGGCGTTAATGAGCAGTTCTTC. Its protein product is CAKPLDPLAGGVNEQFF. The chain is built from TRBV11-2 and TRBJ2-1, with 12 bases matching TRBD2. CDR1 is SGHAT, CDR2 FQNNGV, per germline. The CDR3 sequence is 17 residues long.

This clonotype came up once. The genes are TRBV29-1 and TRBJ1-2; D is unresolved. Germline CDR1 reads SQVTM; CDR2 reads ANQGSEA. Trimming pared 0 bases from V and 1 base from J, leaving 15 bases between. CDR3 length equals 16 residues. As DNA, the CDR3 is TGCAGCGTTGAAGATGGGCTTGGGAGCCTTAACTATGGCTACACCTTC. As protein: CSVEDGLGSLNYGYTF. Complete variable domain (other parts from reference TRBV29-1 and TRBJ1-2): SAVISQKPSRDICQRGTSLTIQCQVDSQVTMMFWYRQQPGQSLTLIATANQGSEATYESGFVIDKFPISRPNLTFSTLTVSNMSPEDSSIYLCSVEDGLGSLNYGYTFGSGTRLTVV.

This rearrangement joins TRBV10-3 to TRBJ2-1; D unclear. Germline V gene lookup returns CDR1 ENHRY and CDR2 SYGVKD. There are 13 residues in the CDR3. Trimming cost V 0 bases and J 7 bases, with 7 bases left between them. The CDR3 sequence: CAISESSGNEQFF. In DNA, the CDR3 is TGTGCCATCAGTGAGTCAAGTGGGAATGAGCAGTTCTTC.

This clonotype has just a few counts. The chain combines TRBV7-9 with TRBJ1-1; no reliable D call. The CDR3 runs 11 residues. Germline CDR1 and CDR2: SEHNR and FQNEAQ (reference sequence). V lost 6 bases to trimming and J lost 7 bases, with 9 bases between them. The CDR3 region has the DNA TGTGCCAGCAGTTTGGGGAATGAAGCTTTCTTT. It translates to CASSLGNEAFF.